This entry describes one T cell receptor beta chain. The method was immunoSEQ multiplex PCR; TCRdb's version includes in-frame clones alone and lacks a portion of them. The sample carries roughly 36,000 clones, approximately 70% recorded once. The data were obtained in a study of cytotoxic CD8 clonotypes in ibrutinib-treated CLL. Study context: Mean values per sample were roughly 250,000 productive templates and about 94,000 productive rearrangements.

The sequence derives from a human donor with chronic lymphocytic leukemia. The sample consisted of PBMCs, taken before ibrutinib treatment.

Here the CDR3 reads CASRATVSYEQYF. DNA of the CDR3: TGTGCCAGCAGGGCAACAGTCTCCTACGAGCAGTACTTC. The chain links TRBV6-5 to TRBJ2-7; no clear D. Trimming removed 6 bases from V and 0 bases from J, with 9 bases in between. This CDR3 contains 13 residues. Germline V CDR1 and CDR2: MNHEY, SVGAGI.